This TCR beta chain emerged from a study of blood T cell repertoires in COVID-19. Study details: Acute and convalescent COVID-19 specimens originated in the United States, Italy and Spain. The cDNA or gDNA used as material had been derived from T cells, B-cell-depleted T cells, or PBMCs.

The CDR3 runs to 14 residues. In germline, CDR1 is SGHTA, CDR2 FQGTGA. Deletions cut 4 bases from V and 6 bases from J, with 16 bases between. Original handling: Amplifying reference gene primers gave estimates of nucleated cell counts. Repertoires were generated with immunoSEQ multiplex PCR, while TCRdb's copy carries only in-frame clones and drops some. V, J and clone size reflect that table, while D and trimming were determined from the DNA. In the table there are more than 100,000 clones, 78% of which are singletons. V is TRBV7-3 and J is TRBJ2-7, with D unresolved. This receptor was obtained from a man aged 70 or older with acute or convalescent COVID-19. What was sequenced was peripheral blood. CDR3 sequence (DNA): TGTGCCAGCAGCTCCCGAGTTTATGCTCGCGAGCAGTACTTC. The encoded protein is CASSSRVYAREQYF.